The text below deals with one T cell receptor (beta chain). These data belong to a study of control samples from healthy donors and cancer patients. TCRdb's copy holds only in-frame clones and misses some; the assay was immunoSEQ multiplex PCR. The repertoire holds just under 100,000 clones, about 92% seen once, with roughly 8% in the top ten. The V end lost 2 bases, the J end lost 3 bases, and 13 bases lay between the germline ends. The CDR3 is 15 residues long. CDR1 is MRHNA, CDR2 SNTAGT, per germline. The specimen sequenced was blood. The V gene is TRBV6-4, the J gene TRBJ1-2; D remains ambiguous. The receptor comes from a man aged 18 to 30 in good health. The CDR3 spells CASSDRGDSDYGYTF. For the CDR3, the DNA is TGTGCCAGCAGTGACCGCGGCGACTCGGACTATGGCTACACCTTC.